Below, 23 T cell receptor beta chains from the same sample are listed, as sequenced in a study of blood T cell repertoires in COVID-19. Produced via immunoSEQ multiplex PCR; TCRdb's table is partial and in-frame only. The data show around 310,000 clones, with around 92% seen just once and more than 9% held by the top ten. The sequencing sample was made of PBMCs or T cells enriched from blood (not recorded which). Every receptor here comes from a woman in her thirties who had recovered from COVID-19.

The chain joins TRBV5-1 to TRBJ2-2; 12 bases fit TRBD2. The CDR3 sequence is 18 residues long. Looked up from germline, CDR1 is SGHRS and CDR2 is YFSETQ. The J segment lost 5 bases and the V segment lost 2 bases, leaving 10 bases of the junction unmatched. The CDR3 DNA sequence: TGCGCCAGCAGCTTCGGAGCGACTAGCGGGAGAGGAACCGGGGAGCTGTTTTTT. This gives the protein CASSFGATSGRGTGELFF.

J is TRBJ2-1 and V is TRBV12-5; 15 bases are shared with TRBD2. The ends lost 3 bases at V and 3 bases at J; junction bases unmatched: 9. Germline V lookup: CDR1 LGHNT, CDR2 FRNRAP. This CDR3 spans 19 amino acids. The CDR3, as DNA: TGTGCTAGTGGTTTCGGACTAGCGGGAGGGCCAACACTCTACAATGAGCAGTTCTTC. Its protein product is CASGFGLAGGPTLYNEQFF.

The V call is TRBV4-1, the J call TRBJ1-4; 9 bases line up with TRBD1. Germline CDR1 is MGHRA and CDR2 is YSYEKL. Germline trimming cut 5 bases from V and 0 bases from J; bases unmatched to any gene: 13. CDR3 size: 19 residues. CDR3 sequence: CASSFPGQGKLATNEKLFF. The DNA of the CDR3 is TGCGCCAGCAGCTTCCCGGGACAGGGAAAATTGGCAACTAATGAAAAACTGTTTTTT.

The chain is built from TRBV28 and TRBJ2-4; maybe TRBD1 (6 bases). Trimming took 5 bases from V and 6 from J, leaving 14 bases between them. Looked up from germline, CDR1 is MDHEN and CDR2 is SYDVKM. The length of the CDR3 is 14 residues. CDR3 sequence: CASSLSGDGNIQYF. CDR3 coding DNA: TGTGCCAGCAGTCTCTCAGGGGATGGAAACATTCAGTACTTC. Based on the CDR3 plus reference TRBV28 and TRBJ2-4, the full variable domain is DVKVTQSSRYLVKRTGEKVFLECVQDMDHENMFWYRQDPGLGLRLIYFSYDVKMKEKGDIPEGYSVSREKKERFSLILESASTNQTSMYLCASSLSGDGNIQYFGAGTRLSVL.

J is TRBJ2-3 and V is TRBV4-2; the match to TRBD1 covers 10 bases. Unmatched junction bases numbered 15, after V lost 5 bases and J lost 4 bases. This CDR3 is 18 amino acids long. The germline V gene encodes CDR1 LGHNA and CDR2 YNFKEQ. This CDR3 reads CASSSRVYRDRGADTQYF. The CDR3 nucleotides read TGTGCCAGCAGCTCAAGGGTATATCGGGACAGGGGTGCAGATACGCAGTATTTT.

The chain uses TRBV7-2 and TRBJ1-3; a weak D match, TRBD1 (5 bases). This CDR3 has 17 amino acids. Deletions cut 5 bases from V and 0 bases from J, with 17 bases between. CDR1 SGHTA and CDR2 FQGNSA come from the germline V gene. This CDR3 is CASSLVGGPYSGNTIYF. The CDR3 nucleotides are TGTGCCAGCAGCCTCGTGGGGGGACCCTACTCTGGAAACACCATATATTTT.

This clone was detected a few times. The CDR3 reads CASSTPGQARYEQYF. The CDR3 DNA reads TGCGCCAGCAGCACTCCGGGACAGGCGAGATACGAGCAGTACTTC. This chain joins TRBV5-1 and TRBJ2-7, with 8 nucleotides matching TRBD1. The CDR3 covers 15 residues. From germline, CDR1 is SGHRS and CDR2 YFSETQ. The trim removed 4 bases at V and 4 bases at J, leaving 10 bases unmatched.

The J gene is TRBJ1-5, the V gene TRBV6-2 or TRBV6-3; TRBD1 aligns across 9 bases. V shed 5 bases, J shed 7 bases, and the junction held 12 bases outside the gene matches. Per the germline V gene, CDR1 is MNHEY and CDR2 is SVGEGT. This CDR3 has 16 residues. The DNA of the CDR3 is TGTGCCAGCAGTCAATTCCGACAGGGGGTTCGCCAGCCCCAGCATTTT. It translates to CASSQFRQGVRQPQHF.

The genes are TRBV27 and TRBJ1-2, with D perhaps TRBD1 (5 bases). V gave up 0 bases and J gave up 8 bases, with 13 bases separating them. The germline V gene has CDR1 MNHEY and CDR2 SMNVEV (reference sequence). This CDR3 contains 14 residues. This CDR3 reads CASSLSPGFVGYTF. In nucleotides, the CDR3 is TGTGCCAGCAGTTTATCGCCAGGGTTCGTCGGCTACACCTTC.

The table lists this clone with a count of one. V and J are TRBV19 and TRBJ1-2; D uncertain. Germline V CDR1 and CDR2: LNHDA, SQIVND (reference sequence). CDR3 length: 13 residues. Trimming cost V 6 bases and J 5 bases, with 13 bases left between them. Here the CDR3 reads CASSLYREYGYTF. As DNA, the CDR3 is TGTGCCAGTAGCTTATACCGGGAATATGGCTACACCTTC.

The chain employs TRBV28 and TRBJ2-7, with TRBD2 as a possible D gene (5 bases). The V and J ends lost 2 bases and 5 bases respectively, with 13 bases between them. The CDR3 consists of 14 residues. CDR1 and CDR2 from the germline V gene are MDHEN and SYDVKM. CDR3 sequence reads: CASSLGLANNEQYF. The CDR3 DNA is TGTGCCAGCAGTTTAGGGCTAGCCAACAACGAGCAGTACTTC.

This chain uses TRBV29-1 with TRBJ2-7; D is uncertain. Trimming shortened V by 4 bases and J by 0 bases, and 10 bases separated the two germline ends. Germline CDR1 reads SQVTM; CDR2 reads ANQGSEA. There are 13 residues in the CDR3. The CDR3 bases are TGCAGCGTTGTTCAGACAAACTCCTACGAGCAGTACTTC. The encoded protein is CSVVQTNSYEQYF.

This clone was counted once. The V and J genes are TRBV18 and TRBJ1-1; D call uncertain. The ends were cut back, 0 bases at V and 4 bases at J, with 15 bases in the middle. Germline CDR1 is KGHSH and CDR2 is LQKENI. The CDR3 sequence is 16 residues long. In DNA, the CDR3 is TGTGCCAGCTCACCACCCGCCCCAAGAGGGAGCACTGAAGCTTTCTTT. Translation gives CASSPPAPRGSTEAFF.

This chain uses TRBV7-9 with TRBJ1-6, with D maybe TRBD1 (5 bases). V was cut by 5 bases and J by 8 bases, with 13 bases left in between. This CDR3 comprises 14 residues. Germline V lookup: CDR1 SEHNR, CDR2 FQNEAQ (reference sequence). Here the CDR3 DNA reads TGTGCCAGCAGCCCGGACGGGGGGTATTCACCCCTCCACTTT. Translation: CASSPDGGYSPLHF.

The rearrangement links TRBV6-2 or TRBV6-3 to TRBJ1-5, with TRBD1 identical over 7 bases. From germline, CDR1 is MNHEY and CDR2 SVGEGT. This CDR3 spans 16 amino acids. V was clipped by 4 bases and J by 3 bases; unmatched bases: 9. The CDR3 reads CASSFITGVINQPQHF. CDR3 bases: TGTGCCAGCAGTTTTATAACAGGGGTAATCAATCAGCCCCAGCATTTT.

This chain joins TRBV11-2 and TRBJ2-3, with no clear D. The germline CDR1 and CDR2 sequences are SGHAT and FQNNGV. Trimming took 7 bases from V and 5 from J, leaving 10 bases between them. This CDR3 has 12 residues. CDR3 nucleotides: TGTGCCAGCACAAGAGGCGGAGATACGCAGTATTTT. Translation: CASTRGGDTQYF.

This chain links TRBV28 with TRBJ2-1; TRBD2 might be the D (5 bases). The CDR3 has 16 residues. With 3 bases removed from V and 9 bases from J, the gap between germline ends came to 21 bases. Germline V CDR1 and CDR2: MDHEN, SYDVKM. In DNA, the CDR3 is TGTGCCAGCAGTTTTTTCGCCATGACCAAACGGGGTGAGCAGTTCTTC. As protein: CASSFFAMTKRGEQFF.

The V call is TRBV6-5, the J call TRBJ1-2, with D tentatively TRBD1 (5 bases). V shed 5 bases and J shed 4 bases, with 17 bases lying between them. This CDR3 contains 15 residues. Germline V gene lookup returns CDR1 MNHEY and CDR2 SVGAGI. Here the CDR3 DNA reads TGTGCCAGCAGTACCCAGTTGGGGGGAGGCTATGGCTACACCTTC. Translated, it gives CASSTQLGGGYGYTF.

CDR3: CASSFLGLAGEETQYF. In nucleotides, the CDR3 is TGTGCCAGCAGCTTCCTAGGACTAGCGGGCGAAGAGACCCAGTACTTC. The chain employs TRBV11-2 and TRBJ2-5, with 11 bases identical to TRBD2. The trim removed 3 bases at V and 3 bases at J, leaving 6 bases unmatched. CDR1 and CDR2 (germline): SGHAT, FQNNGV. The length of the CDR3 is 16 residues.

V usage is TRBV29-1 and J usage is TRBJ1-2; D might be TRBD1 (6 bases). Germline assignment: CDR1 SQVTM and CDR2 ANQGSEA. The CDR3 has 14 amino acids. Trimming took 3 bases from V and 1 from J, leaving 12 bases between them. The CDR3 sequence is CSVEPGQFNYGYTF. Written as DNA, the CDR3 is TGCAGCGTTGAGCCAGGACAGTTTAACTATGGCTACACCTTC.

The genes are TRBV6-5 and TRBJ2-1; TRBD2 matches 10 bases. This CDR3 contains 15 residues. CDR1 is MNHEY and CDR2 is SVGAGI in the germline V gene. V shed 6 bases, J shed 7 bases, and the junction held 9 bases outside the gene matches. The CDR3 coding sequence is TGTGCCAGCAGAACGACTAGCGGGCATGGGAATGAGCAGTTCTTC. Translated, it gives CASRTTSGHGNEQFF.

This sequence joins TRBV11-2 and TRBJ1-1, with D unresolved. The CDR3 sequence is 14 residues long. In germline, CDR1 is SGHAT, CDR2 FQNNGV. V was pared by 2 bases and J by 3 bases, with 10 bases between. The CDR3 bases are TGTGCCAGCAGCTTAAGGGTGCGGGACACTGAAGCTTTCTTT. It yields the protein CASSLRVRDTEAFF.

This chain links TRBV10-1 with TRBJ2-7; 7 bases match TRBD1. J lost 3 bases, V lost 9 bases, and 14 bases had no gene match. The V gene's germline CDR1 is WNHNN and CDR2 SYGVQD (reference sequence). The CDR3 runs to 15 residues. CDR3 sequence reads: CASPEAGTEVYEQYF. CDR3 bases: TGCGCCAGTCCCGAGGCCGGGACAGAGGTCTACGAGCAGTACTTC.